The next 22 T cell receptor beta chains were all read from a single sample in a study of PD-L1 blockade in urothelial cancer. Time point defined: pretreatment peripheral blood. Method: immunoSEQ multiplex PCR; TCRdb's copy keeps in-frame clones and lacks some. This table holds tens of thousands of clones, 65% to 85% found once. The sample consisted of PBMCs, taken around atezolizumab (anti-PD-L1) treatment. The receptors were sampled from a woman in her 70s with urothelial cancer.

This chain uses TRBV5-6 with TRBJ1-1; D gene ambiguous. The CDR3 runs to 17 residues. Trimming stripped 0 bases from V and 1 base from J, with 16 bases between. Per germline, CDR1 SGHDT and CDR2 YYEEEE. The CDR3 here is CASSLGPGRRPNTEAFF. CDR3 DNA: TGTGCCAGCAGCTTGGGTCCGGGAAGGCGACCGAACACTGAAGCTTTCTTT.

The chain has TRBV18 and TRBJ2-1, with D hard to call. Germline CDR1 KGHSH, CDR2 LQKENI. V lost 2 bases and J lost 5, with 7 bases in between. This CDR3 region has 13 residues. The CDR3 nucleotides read TGTGCCAGCTCACCAACACGAAACAATGAGCAGTTCTTC. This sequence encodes CASSPTRNNEQFF. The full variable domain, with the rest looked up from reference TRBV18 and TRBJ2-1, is NAGVMQNPRHLVRRRGQEARLRCSPMKGHSHVYWYRQLPEEGLKFMVYLQKENIIDESGMPKERFSAEFPKEGPSILRIQQVVRGDSAAYFCASSPTRNNEQFFGPGTRLTVL.

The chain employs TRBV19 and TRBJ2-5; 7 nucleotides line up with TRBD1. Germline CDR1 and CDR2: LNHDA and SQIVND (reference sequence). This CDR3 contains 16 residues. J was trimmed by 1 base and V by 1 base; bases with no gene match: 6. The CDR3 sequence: CASSIGAGGGQETQYF. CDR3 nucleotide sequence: TGTGCCAGTAGTATAGGGGCAGGGGGTGGCCAAGAGACCCAGTACTTC.

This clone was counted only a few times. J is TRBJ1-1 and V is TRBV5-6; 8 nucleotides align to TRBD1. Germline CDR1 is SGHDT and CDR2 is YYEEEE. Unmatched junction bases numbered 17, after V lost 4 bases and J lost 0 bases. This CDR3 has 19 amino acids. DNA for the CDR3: TGTGCCAGCAGCCGGCTGCGTGGCAGGGGGCTGCGAGTGAACACTGAAGCTTTCTTT. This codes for CASSRLRGRGLRVNTEAFF.

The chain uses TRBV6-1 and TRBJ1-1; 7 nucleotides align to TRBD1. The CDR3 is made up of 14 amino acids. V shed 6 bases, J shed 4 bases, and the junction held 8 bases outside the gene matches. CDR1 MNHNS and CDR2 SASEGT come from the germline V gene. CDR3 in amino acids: CASRWAGGITEAFF. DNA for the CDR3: TGTGCCAGCAGGTGGGCAGGGGGTATCACTGAAGCTTTCTTT.

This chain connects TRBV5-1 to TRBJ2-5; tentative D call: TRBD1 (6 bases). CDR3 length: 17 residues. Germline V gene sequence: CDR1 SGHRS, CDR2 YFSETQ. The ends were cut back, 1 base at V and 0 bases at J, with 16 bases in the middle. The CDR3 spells CASSLLTLQGYQETQYF. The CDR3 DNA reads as TGCGCCAGCAGCTTGCTGACCCTCCAGGGGTACCAAGAGACCCAGTACTTC.

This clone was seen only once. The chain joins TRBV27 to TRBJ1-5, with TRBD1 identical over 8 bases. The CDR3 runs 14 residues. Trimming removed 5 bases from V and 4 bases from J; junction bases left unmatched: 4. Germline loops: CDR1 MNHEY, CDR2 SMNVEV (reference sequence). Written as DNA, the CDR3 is TGTGCCAGCAGTAACGACAGGGGAAATCAGCCCCAGCATTTT. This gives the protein CASSNDRGNQPQHF.

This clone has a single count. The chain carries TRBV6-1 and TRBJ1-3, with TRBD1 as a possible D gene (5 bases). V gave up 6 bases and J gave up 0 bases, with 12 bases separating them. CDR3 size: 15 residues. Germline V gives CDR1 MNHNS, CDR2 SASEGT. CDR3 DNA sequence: TGTGCCAGCAGGGTGACAGCGGGCTCTGGAAACACCATATATTTT. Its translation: CASRVTAGSGNTIYF.

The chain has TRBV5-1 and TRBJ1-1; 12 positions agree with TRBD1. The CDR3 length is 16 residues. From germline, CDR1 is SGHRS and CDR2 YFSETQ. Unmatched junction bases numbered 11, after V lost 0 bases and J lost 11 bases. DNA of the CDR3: TGCGCCAGCAGCTTGGTTGTGGGACAGGGGGCGCGGAAGGCTTTCTTT. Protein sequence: CASSLVVGQGARKAFF.

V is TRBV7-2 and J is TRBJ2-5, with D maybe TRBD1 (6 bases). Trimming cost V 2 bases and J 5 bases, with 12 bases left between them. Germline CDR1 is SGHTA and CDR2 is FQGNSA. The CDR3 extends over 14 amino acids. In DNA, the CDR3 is TGTGCCAGCAGCTTATGGGGGCAGGGGGAGACCCAGTACTTC. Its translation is CASSLWGQGETQYF.

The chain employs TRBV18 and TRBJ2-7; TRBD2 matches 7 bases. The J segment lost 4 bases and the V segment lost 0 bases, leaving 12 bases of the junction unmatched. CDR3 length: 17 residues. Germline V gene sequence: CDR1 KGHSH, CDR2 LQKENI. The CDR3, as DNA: TGTGCCAGCTCACCACCGGGGGGGGGAACTAGCGAGTACGAGCAGTACTTC. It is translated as CASSPPGGGTSEYEQYF.

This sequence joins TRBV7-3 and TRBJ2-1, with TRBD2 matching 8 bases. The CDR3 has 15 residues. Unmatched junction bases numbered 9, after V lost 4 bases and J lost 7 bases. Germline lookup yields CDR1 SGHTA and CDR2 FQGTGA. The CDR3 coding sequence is TGTGCCAGCAGCTCCGTAGCGGGACCTTGGAATGAGCAGTTCTTC. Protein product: CASSSVAGPWNEQFF.

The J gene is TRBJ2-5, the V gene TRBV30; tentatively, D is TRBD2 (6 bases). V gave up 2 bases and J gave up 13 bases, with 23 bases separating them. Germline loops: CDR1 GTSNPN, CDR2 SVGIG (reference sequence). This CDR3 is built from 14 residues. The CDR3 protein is CAWSTGSDYQLGYF. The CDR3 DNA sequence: TGTGCCTGGAGTACCGGCTCGGACTACCAATTAGGGTACTTC.

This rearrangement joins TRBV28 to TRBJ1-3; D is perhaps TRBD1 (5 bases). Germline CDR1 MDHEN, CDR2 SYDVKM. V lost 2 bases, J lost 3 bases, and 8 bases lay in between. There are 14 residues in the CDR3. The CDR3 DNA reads TGTGCCAGCAGTTTAGTGCAGGGTGGAAACACCATATATTTT. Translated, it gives CASSLVQGGNTIYF. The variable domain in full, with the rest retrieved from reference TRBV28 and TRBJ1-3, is DVKVTQSSRYLVKRTGEKVFLECVQDMDHENMFWYRQDPGLGLRLIYFSYDVKMKEKGDIPEGYSVSREKKERFSLILESASTNQTSMYLCASSLVQGGNTIYFGEGSWLTVV.

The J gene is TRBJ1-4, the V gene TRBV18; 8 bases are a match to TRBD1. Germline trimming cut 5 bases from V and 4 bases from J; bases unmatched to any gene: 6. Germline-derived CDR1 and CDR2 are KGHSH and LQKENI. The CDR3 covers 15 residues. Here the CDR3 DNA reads TGTGCCAGCTCATTGGGACAGGCCCGTAATGAAAAACTGTTTTTT. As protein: CASSLGQARNEKLFF.

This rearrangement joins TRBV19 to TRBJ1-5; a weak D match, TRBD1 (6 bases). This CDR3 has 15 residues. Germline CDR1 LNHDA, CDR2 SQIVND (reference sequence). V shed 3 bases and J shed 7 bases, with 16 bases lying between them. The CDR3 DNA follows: TGTGCCAGTAGTATGACCACAGGGTATTTCCAGCCCCAGCATTTT. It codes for CASSMTTGYFQPQHF. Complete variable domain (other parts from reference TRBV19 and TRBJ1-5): DGGITQSPKYLFRKEGQNVTLSCEQNLNHDAMYWYRQDPGQGLRLIYYSQIVNDFQKGDIAEGYSVSREKKESFPLTVTSAQKNPTAFYLCASSMTTGYFQPQHFGDGTRLSIL.

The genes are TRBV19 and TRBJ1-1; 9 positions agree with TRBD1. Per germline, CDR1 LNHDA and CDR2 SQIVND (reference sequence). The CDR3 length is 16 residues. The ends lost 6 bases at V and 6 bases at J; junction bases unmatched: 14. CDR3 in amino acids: CASSYSPGQGTPEAFF. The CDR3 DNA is TGTGCCAGTAGCTACTCACCGGGACAGGGAACCCCTGAAGCTTTCTTT. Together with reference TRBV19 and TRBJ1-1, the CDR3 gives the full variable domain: DGGITQSPKYLFRKEGQNVTLSCEQNLNHDAMYWYRQDPGQGLRLIYYSQIVNDFQKGDIAEGYSVSREKKESFPLTVTSAQKNPTAFYLCASSYSPGQGTPEAFFGQGTRLTVV.

In nucleotides, the CDR3 is TGTGCCAGCAGTTACTTGGACAGGGGGATAAATGAGCAGTTCTTC. This translates into CASSYLDRGINEQFF. V is TRBV6-5 and J is TRBJ2-1, with 10 bases that match TRBD1. The CDR3 covers 15 residues. CDR1 is MNHEY, CDR2 SVGAGI, per germline. Germline trimming cut 1 base from V and 7 bases from J; bases unmatched to any gene: 4.

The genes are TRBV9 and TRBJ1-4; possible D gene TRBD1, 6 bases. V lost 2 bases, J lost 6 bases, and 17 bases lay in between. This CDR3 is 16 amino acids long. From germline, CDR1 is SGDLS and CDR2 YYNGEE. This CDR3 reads CASSVGARAPYEKLFF. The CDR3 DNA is TGTGCCAGCAGCGTGGGGGCCCGCGCCCCCTATGAAAAACTGTTTTTT.

The CDR3 sequence is CATGNADNSPLHF. The CDR3 DNA follows: TGTGCCACCGGGAACGCGGATAATTCACCCCTCCACTTT. V usage is TRBV11-2 and J usage is TRBJ1-6, with D uncertain. Germline values: CDR1 SGHAT, CDR2 FQNNGV. The CDR3 runs 13 residues. Trimming took off 10 bases at V and 5 bases at J, with 12 bases between the two ends.

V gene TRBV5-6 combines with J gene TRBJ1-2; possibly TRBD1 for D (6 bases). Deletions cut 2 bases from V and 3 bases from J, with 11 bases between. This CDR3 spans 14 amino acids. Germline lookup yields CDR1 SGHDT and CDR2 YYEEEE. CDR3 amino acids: CASSFIGGDYGYTF. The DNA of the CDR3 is TGTGCCAGCAGCTTTATTGGGGGCGACTATGGCTACACCTTC.

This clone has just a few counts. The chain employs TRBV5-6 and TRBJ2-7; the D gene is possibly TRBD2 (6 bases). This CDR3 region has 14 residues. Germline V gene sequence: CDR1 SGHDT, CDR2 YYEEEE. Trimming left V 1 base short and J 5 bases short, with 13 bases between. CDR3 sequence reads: CASSLTLAPNEQYF. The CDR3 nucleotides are TGTGCCAGCAGCTTGACCCTAGCGCCGAACGAGCAGTACTTC.